The 27 T cell receptor beta chains presented below share a single source sample, sequenced in a study of CD8 T cells in ankylosing spondylitis. TCRdb used MiXCR to reprocess the 5' RACE reads, holding one entry per CDR3 protein. The sample has roughly 120,000 distinct CDR3 sequences, around 13% seen once. The sample consisted of blood, either unsorted or a sorted T cell fraction (not recorded which). These receptors were obtained from a female donor with ankylosing spondylitis or in good health (not recorded which).

This clonotype appeared a few times. The rearrangement joins TRBV20-1 to TRBJ1-2; D remains unclear. Germline CDR1 and CDR2: DFQATT and SNEGSKA (reference sequence). The CDR3 length is 13 residues. Between the trimmed V and J ends, which lost 4 bases and 0 bases, there was a span of 9 bases. This chain's CDR3 is CSAKRKTNYGYTF. CDR3 coding DNA: TGCAGTGCTAAACGGAAAACTAACTATGGCTACACCTTC.

The table lists this clonotype with many counts. The V call is TRBV24-1, the J call TRBJ2-1, with 10 bases lining up with TRBD2. There are 14 residues in the CDR3. Per germline, CDR1 KGHDR and CDR2 SFDVKD. V trimming: 9 bases; J trimming: 7 bases; junction bases outside the gene matches: 8. This CDR3 reads CATSPASGSNEQFF. For the CDR3, the DNA is TGTGCCACCTCCCCGGCTAGCGGGAGTAATGAGCAGTTCTTC.

Ten or more counts support this clonotype. V is TRBV15 and J is TRBJ2-6; D unresolved. This CDR3 has 15 amino acids. Germline lookup yields CDR1 LNHNV and CDR2 YYDKDF (reference sequence). V was cut by 5 bases and J by 0 bases, with 8 bases left in between. CDR3 coding DNA: TGTGCCACCAGCCTGCAACGCTCTGGGGCCAACGTCCTGACTTTC. Translating it yields CATSLQRSGANVLTF.

The chain recombines TRBV6-1 with TRBJ1-5; D unclear. CDR1 is MNHNS and CDR2 is SASEGT in the germline V gene. Trimming pared 6 bases from V and 4 bases from J, leaving 13 bases between. This CDR3 is built from 14 residues. The CDR3 protein is CASSANGSNQPQHF. The CDR3 DNA is TGTGCCAGCAGCGCCAACGGGTCAAATCAGCCCCAGCATTTT.

The chain carries TRBV4-1 and TRBJ2-7; D is uncertain. This CDR3 has 15 amino acids. V lost 0 bases, J lost 2 bases, and 11 bases lay in between. Per the germline V gene, CDR1 is MGHRA and CDR2 is YSYEKL. The CDR3 spells CASSQEMTGAYEQYF. CDR3 nucleotides: TGCGCCAGCAGCCAAGAAATGACTGGGGCCTACGAGCAGTACTTC.

This clonotype appeared a few times. The chain recombines TRBV11-2 with TRBJ2-5; D unclear. This CDR3 spans 16 amino acids. The V end lost 0 bases, the J end lost 5 bases, and 16 bases lay between the germline ends. In germline, CDR1 is SGHAT, CDR2 FQNNGV. The chain's CDR3 is CASSLDLWIAGETQYF. DNA of the CDR3: TGTGCCAGCAGCTTAGATCTCTGGATAGCTGGGGAGACCCAGTACTTC.

This clonotype was seen repeatedly, ten times or more. V is TRBV7-8 and J is TRBJ2-2; D remains ambiguous. The germline V gene has CDR1 SGHVS and CDR2 FQNEAQ. CDR3 size: 15 residues. Trimming took 1 base from V and 5 from J, leaving 11 bases between them. The CDR3 DNA sequence: TGTGCCAGCAGCTTAGATAGGGCTTTGACCGGGGAGCTGTTTTTT. Translated, it gives CASSLDRALTGELFF.

This clonotype was seen ten or more times. CDR3 in DNA: TGTGCCAGCAGCCGCGGACAGTACCAAGAGACCCAGTACTTC. This translates into CASSRGQYQETQYF. The J gene is TRBJ2-5, the V gene TRBV3-1, with D possibly being TRBD1 (6 bases). Trimming removed 4 bases from V and 0 bases from J, with 9 bases in between. CDR1 is LGHDT and CDR2 is YNNKEL in the germline V gene (reference sequence). The length of the CDR3 is 14 residues.

This clonotype has a count of ten or more. V and J are TRBV2 and TRBJ1-2; 8 nucleotides align to TRBD1. V shed 3 bases and J 3 bases; nucleotides not matched to a gene: 6. The CDR3 contains 15 residues. Germline CDR1 reads SNHLY; CDR2 reads FYNNEI. The CDR3 DNA reads TGTGCCAGCAGTGAGCCAGGGGGCCCTTACTATGGCTACACCTTC. This translates into CASSEPGGPYYGYTF.

V usage is TRBV19 and J usage is TRBJ2-3; 10 bases fit TRBD1. In germline, CDR1 is LNHDA, CDR2 SQIVND (reference sequence). This CDR3 is built from 14 residues. The J segment lost 10 bases and the V segment lost 10 bases, leaving 14 bases of the junction unmatched. The CDR3: CATQRDRGSDAQYF. Here the CDR3 DNA reads TGTGCCACCCAGCGGGACAGGGGATCTGATGCGCAGTATTTT.

Many counts were recorded for this clonotype. The gene calls are TRBV20-1 and TRBJ1-5; TRBD1 matches at 7 bases. The CDR3 covers 13 residues. V shed 5 bases and J 2 bases; nucleotides not matched to a gene: 3. The germline V gene encodes CDR1 DFQATT and CDR2 SNEGSKA (reference sequence). The CDR3 nucleotides are TGCAGTGCTTTAGGACAGGGCAATCAGCCCCAGCATTTT. Protein: CSALGQGNQPQHF.

This clonotype was counted a few times. The genes are TRBV19 and TRBJ2-1, with D maybe TRBD2 (6 bases). CDR1 LNHDA and CDR2 SQIVND come from the germline V gene (reference sequence). Between the trimmed V and J ends, which lost 0 bases and 8 bases, there was a span of 11 bases. The length of the CDR3 is 14 residues. CDR3 sequence: CASSIDEGGHEQFF. In nucleotides, the CDR3 is TGTGCCAGTAGTATAGATGAGGGAGGTCATGAGCAGTTCTTC.

Points on this clonotype: This may be a read error: a much more frequent sequence differs by one nucleotide. The chain is built from TRBV28 and TRBJ2-6; maybe TRBD1 (5 bases). CDR1 MDHEN and CDR2 SYDVKM come from the germline V gene. CDR3 length: 15 residues. The CDR3 bases are TGTGCCAGCAGTCTCAGAATCTCTGGGGCCAACGGCCTGACTTTC. It encodes CASSLRISGANGLTF.

The V and J genes are TRBV15 and TRBJ2-2; D gene unclear. Germline CDR1 reads LNHNV; CDR2 reads YYDKDF (reference sequence). CDR3 length equals 14 residues. Trimming stripped 6 bases from V and 0 bases from J, with 8 bases between. The DNA for the CDR3 is TGTGCCACCAGGAAGGCAGCGAACACCGGGGAGCTGTTTTTT. This sequence encodes CATRKAANTGELFF.

This clonotype was counted a few times. V is TRBV20-1 and J is TRBJ1-1, with D uncertain. Trimming took 5 bases from V and 4 from J, leaving 14 bases between them. The CDR3 is 13 amino acids. Per the germline V gene, CDR1 is DFQATT and CDR2 is SNEGSKA (reference sequence). The CDR3: CSAGAPSRTEAFF. The CDR3 nucleotides read TGCAGTGCTGGCGCTCCCTCCCGCACTGAAGCTTTCTTT.

This clonotype was counted a few times. This rearrangement joins TRBV29-1 to TRBJ1-1, with TRBD1 matching over 10 bases. CDR3 length: 15 residues. Trimming took 4 bases from V and 7 from J; bases not matched to a gene: 12. Germline CDR1 reads SQVTM; CDR2 reads ANQGSEA. The CDR3: CSVVSPSRDRGEAFF. As DNA, the CDR3 is TGCAGCGTTGTTTCCCCATCCCGGGACAGGGGTGAAGCTTTCTTT. The full variable domain, completed using reference TRBV29-1 and TRBJ1-1, is SAVISQKPSRDICQRGTSLTIQCQVDSQVTMMFWYRQQPGQSLTLIATANQGSEATYESGFVIDKFPISRPNLTFSTLTVSNMSPEDSSIYLCSVVSPSRDRGEAFFGQGTRLTVV.

The sample holds a few counts of this clonotype. The chain has TRBV20-1 and TRBJ1-1, with D unresolved. V was pared by 6 bases and J by 1 base, with 15 bases between. Looked up from germline, CDR1 is DFQATT and CDR2 is SNEGSKA (reference sequence). There are 14 residues in the CDR3. The CDR3 nucleotides read TGCAGTGCCCCAAGGGCGGTTCAGAACACTGAAGCTTTCTTT. Protein: CSAPRAVQNTEAFF.

This clonotype was picked up many times. This chain uses TRBV20-1 with TRBJ1-1; D is undetermined. The CDR3 runs 17 residues. Per the germline V gene, CDR1 is DFQATT and CDR2 is SNEGSKA (reference sequence). With 0 bases removed from V and 5 bases from J, the gap between germline ends came to 22 bases. CDR3 bases: TGCAGTGCTAGAGATGGAGGGAGTCCTGTGGGGTGGACTGAAGCTTTCTTT. Its translation: CSARDGGSPVGWTEAFF.

This clonotype was seen many times. A read error may produce the germline difference seen at one junction end. This chain joins TRBV28 and TRBJ1-2; 7 bases map to TRBD1. Germline V gene sequence: CDR1 MDHEN, CDR2 SYDVKM. The CDR3 consists of 12 residues. CDR3 loop: CTAGGRDYGYTF. The CDR3 DNA is TGCACTGCAGGGGGGCGCGACTATGGCTACACCTTC.

This clonotype was recorded many times. The rearrangement links TRBV5-1 to TRBJ1-6; TRBD1 aligns across 9 bases. CDR3 size: 15 residues. Germline V gene sequence: CDR1 SGHRS, CDR2 YFSETQ. Trimming at V came to 0 bases and at J to 5 bases, leaving 0 bases not matched to a gene. The CDR3 loop reads CASSLGTGDNSPLHF. CDR3 bases: TGCGCCAGCAGCTTGGGGACAGGGGATAATTCACCCCTCCACTTT. Using reference TRBV5-1 and TRBJ1-6 for the parts outside the CDR3, the full variable domain is KAGVTQTPRYLIKTRGQQVTLSCSPISGHRSVSWYQQTPGQGLQFLFEYFSETQRNKGNFPGRFSGRQFSNSRSEMNVSTLELGDSALYLCASSLGTGDNSPLHFGNGTRLTVT.

The chain uses TRBV24-1 and TRBJ2-7, with a possible D match to TRBD2 (5 bases). Germline CDR1 and CDR2: KGHDR and SFDVKD. This CDR3 is 13 amino acids long. Between the trimmed V and J ends, which lost 2 bases and 9 bases, there was a span of 13 bases. The CDR3 sequence: CATSDSRIGVQYF. CDR3 coding DNA: TGTGCCACCAGTGATTCTCGTATCGGGGTGCAGTACTTC.

Of note for this clonotype: A much larger clone lies one base from this, so it may be a read error. V gene TRBV7-9 combines with J gene TRBJ2-7; 12 bases line up with TRBD2. The CDR3 extends over 16 amino acids. CDR1 and CDR2 (germline): SEHNR, FQNEAQ (reference sequence). The CDR3, as DNA: TGTGTCAGCAGCTCGCAGACTAGCGGGAGTTCCTACGAGCAGTACTTC. Its protein is CVSSSQTSGSSYEQYF.

Concerning this clonotype itself: As the CDR3 is not closed by the conserved phenylalanine or tryptophan, this likely results from a read error. The chain couples TRBV11-3 to TRBJ2-2; TRBD2 might be the D (5 bases). V lost 1 base and J lost 6, with 15 bases in between. This CDR3 is built from 16 residues. Germline assignment: CDR1 SGHNT and CDR2 YENEEA. CDR3 sequence (DNA): TGTGCCAGCAGCTTAGTAGCGCGAGCTGTTTCCGGGGAGCTGTTTTTG. Its translation is CASSLVARAVSGELFL.

The chain couples TRBV7-2 to TRBJ2-7; the D is unclear. V gave up 5 bases and J gave up 2 bases, with 13 bases separating them. The germline V gene has CDR1 SGHTA and CDR2 FQGNSA. This CDR3 region has 14 residues. For the CDR3, the DNA is TGTGCCAGCAGCCTCCCCGGTCGAACCTACGAGCAGTACTTC. It translates to CASSLPGRTYEQYF.

This clonotype has a handful of counts. V and J are TRBV20-1 and TRBJ2-3; 8 nucleotides match TRBD1. CDR1 and CDR2 from the germline V gene are DFQATT and SNEGSKA (reference sequence). The trim removed 5 bases at V and 2 bases at J, leaving 9 bases unmatched. This CDR3 is built from 15 residues. CDR3 sequence: CSALPGQGPTDTQYF. The CDR3 DNA sequence: TGCAGTGCTTTGCCCGGACAGGGTCCCACAGATACGCAGTATTTT.

J is TRBJ2-1 and V is TRBV5-5, with a tentative D call TRBD2 (5 bases). V was trimmed by 0 bases and J by 8 bases, leaving 9 bases between them. Germline values: CDR1 SGHKS, CDR2 YYEKEE (reference sequence). The CDR3 length is 13 residues. CDR3 DNA sequence: TGTGCCAGCAGCTTGGGGCCGGACTATGAGCAGTTCTTC. This sequence encodes CASSLGPDYEQFF.

The V call is TRBV20-1, the J call TRBJ2-1; no clear D. The CDR3 runs 13 residues. Trimming removed 1 base at V and 0 bases at J, with 4 bases between. Germline CDR1 is DFQATT and CDR2 is SNEGSKA (reference sequence). The CDR3 DNA follows: TGCAGTGCTAGAGCCAGCTCCTACAATGAGCAGTTCTTC. This sequence encodes CSARASSYNEQFF.